The source of this T cell receptor (beta chain) is a study of blood T cell repertoires in COVID-19 (dated by TCRdb to the early 2020s). General notes on the study: The collaborator samples originated in the United States, Italy and Spain and spanned the acute and convalescent phases of COVID-19. The material from the prospective study consisted of cDNA or gDNA derived from T cells, B-cell-depleted T cells, or PBMCs. The dataset comprised deeply sampled blood TCRbeta repertoires from subjects exposed to, actively infected with, or recovered from COVID-19. The repertoires were made available in a free public database intended to serve as a resource for research on the immune response to SARS-CoV-2. Samples were obtained from the ongoing ImmuneRACE study (first 160 participants) and from approximately 1,200 subjects provided by 6 global collaborators. The sample metadata nearly always contained a de-identified subject ID, COVID-19 status, age in years and sex. Where available, HLA class I and class II types were taken from metadata supplied by the sample provider and were not determined by assay-based typing. What the authors observed across the whole study: Clinical and demographic metadata were provided uncurated, with the amount varying by source and participant.

Notes on this clone: Its binding antigen is unknown. Within one base of it there is no much larger clone, and no base qualities were kept.

CDR1 SGHRS and CDR2 YFSETQ are derived from the germline V gene. V and J are truncated by 7 bases and 7 bases respectively, leaving an intervening sequence of 17 bases. The CDR3 spans 13 residues, from the cysteine through the phenylalanine. Only the CDR3 DNA stays, 39 bases, in frame from base 1. TCRbeta CDR3 regions were amplified from genomic DNA by means of the immunoSEQ Assay, a bias-controlled multiplex PCR. In the source study's methods: The number of nucleated cells in each sample was estimated by amplification of reference gene primers within the assay. Sequence reads were collapsed and filtered to measure the absolute abundance of every unique TCRbeta CDR3 rearrangement. For each sample, productive Simpson clonality was calculated by taking the square root of Simpson's diversity index across productive rearrangements. TCRdb's version of the immuneACCESS table is confined to in-frame rearrangements and falls short of the full clone set. An unresolved V gene accounts for under half of the shortfall where checked; the remainder is of unknown origin. The V and J calls and clone size were taken over from that table, and D and trimming were inferred from the DNA. The sample contains some 160,000 clones, 75% to 90% of them found a single time. The biggest ten clones account for less than 4% of the sample.

Whole blood was collected in K2EDTA tubes by collaborating institutions according to the institutions' own protocols. For TCRbeta analysis, collaborator samples were shipped as frozen whole blood, as isolated PBMCs, or as DNA extracted from either sample type. The sample taken for sequencing was peripheral blood. This receptor was identified in a woman between 55 and 75 years old with active COVID-19. The chain joins TRBV5-1 to TRBJ2-5; the D segment could be TRBD1, given 5 matching bases. The CDR3 protein: CASSLDIVGTQYF. In nucleotides, the sequence is TGCGCCAGCTCCCTGGACATTGTCGGGACCCAGTACTTC.